These 10 T cell receptor beta chains share one sample of origin, sequenced in a study of T-cell reconstitution after alpha-beta-depleted transplantation in children. As it was prepared, the TCRbeta library received unique molecular identifiers. TCRdb reanalysed the PCR reads using MiXCR and keeps one entry per CDR3 protein. The sample lists 300,000 or so distinct CDR3 sequences; roughly 9.5% were seen once. The source was PBMCs from the stem cell graft donor, collected from the stem cell graft. The receptors were gathered from a human donor who donated a stem cell graft to a child with SCID.

The sample holds a few counts of this clonotype. The rearrangement uses TRBV5-1 and TRBJ1-1; TRBD1 agrees at 7 bases. Trimming cost V 0 bases and J 3 bases; bases outside gene matches: 17. The germline gives CDR1 SGHRS, CDR2 YFSETQ. CDR3 size: 19 residues. Written as DNA, the CDR3 is TGCGCCAGCAGCTTGGCCCTAGGGGGCCGGAGGTCTATGGACACTGAAGCTTTCTTT. Its protein product is CASSLALGGRRSMDTEAFF.

The V and J genes are TRBV28 and TRBJ1-5, with D possibly TRBD1 on 6 matching bases. V was cut by 7 bases and J by 4 bases, with 11 bases left in between. The CDR3 is made up of 13 amino acids. Germline-derived CDR1 and CDR2 are MDHEN and SYDVKM. The CDR3 nucleotides are TGTGCCAGCAAACCAGGGGTGAATCAGCCCCAGCATTTT. This gives the protein CASKPGVNQPQHF.

The chain links TRBV7-9 to TRBJ1-5, with a possible D match to TRBD1 (5 bases). CDR3 length equals 15 residues. Germline V gene sequence: CDR1 SEHNR, CDR2 FQNEAQ (reference sequence). V was cut by 5 bases and J by 4 bases, with 15 bases left in between. CDR3 amino acids: CASSQDIPGNQPQHF. The CDR3 coding sequence is TGTGCCAGCAGCCAGGACATCCCCGGGAATCAGCCCCAGCATTTT.

J is TRBJ2-7 and V is TRBV4-1; TRBD2 matches 7 bases. Germline values: CDR1 MGHRA, CDR2 YSYEKL. J was trimmed by 2 bases and V by 0 bases; bases with no gene match: 4. The CDR3 covers 15 residues. CDR3 nucleotide sequence: TGCGCCAGCAGCCAAGAACCCAGCGGGACCTACGAGCAGTACTTC. Amino acid sequence: CASSQEPSGTYEQYF.

This clonotype was observed a handful of times. The chain uses TRBV6-1 and TRBJ2-1; perhaps D is TRBD1 or TRBD2 (5 bases each). Trimming took 8 bases from V and 2 from J, leaving 19 bases between them. The CDR3 loop spans 16 amino acids. Looked up from germline, CDR1 is MNHNS and CDR2 is SASEGT. The CDR3 DNA reads as TGTGCCAGCGTCCCATCCGGGACCGGAACCTACAATGAGCAGTTCTTC. Protein sequence: CASVPSGTGTYNEQFF.

On this clonotype itself: It is likely a read error, because the conserved phenylalanine at the end of the CDR3 is missing. V usage is TRBV12-3 or TRBV12-4 and J usage is TRBJ2-5; 9 nucleotides align to TRBD2. With 7 bases clipped from V and 5 bases from J, the junction kept 17 bases outside the gene matches. The CDR3 sequence is 17 residues long. Here the CDR3 reads CASNLRGSGGQRETQYL. CDR3 coding DNA: TGTGCCAGCAACCTTCGGGGTAGCGGGGGCCAAAGGGAGACCCAGTACTTA.

The V and J genes are TRBV6-2 or TRBV6-3 and TRBJ2-3; D is unresolved. Trimming shortened V by 5 bases and J by 5 bases, and 23 bases separated the two germline ends. The germline V gene has CDR1 MNHEY and CDR2 SVGEGT. The CDR3 is made up of 17 amino acids. This CDR3 reads CASSPLGETQSRDTQYF. CDR3 sequence (DNA): TGTGCCAGCAGTCCCCTCGGAGAGACTCAGAGTAGAGATACGCAGTATTTT.

The sample holds a few counts of this clonotype. This rearrangement joins TRBV20-1 to TRBJ1-4; D call uncertain. The CDR3 has 15 amino acids. Trimming shortened V by 0 bases and J by 5 bases, and 13 bases separated the two germline ends. Germline loops: CDR1 DFQATT, CDR2 SNEGSKA (reference sequence). The CDR3 sequence is CSARDPTFSNEKLFF. The CDR3 bases are TGCAGTGCTAGAGATCCCACGTTCTCAAATGAAAAACTGTTTTTT.

Remarks on this clonotype: One base away lies a much larger clone, so this may be a sequencing read error. The chain has TRBV27 and TRBJ1-4, with 7 nucleotides matching TRBD1. The V gene end was trimmed by 0 bases and the J gene end by 5 bases; junction bases not matched to a gene: 0. From germline, CDR1 is MNHEY and CDR2 SMNVEV (reference sequence). The CDR3 contains 14 residues. The CDR3 sequence is CASSLSTGNEKLFF. The DNA of the CDR3 is TGTGCCAGCAGTTTATCGACAGGGAATGAAAAACTGTTTTTT.

The chain is built from TRBV5-1 and TRBJ1-1, with 8 bases that match TRBD1. This CDR3 is built from 13 residues. The ends lost 3 bases at V and 7 bases at J; junction bases unmatched: 5. Germline V gene data show CDR1 as SGHRS and CDR2 as YFSETQ. This chain's CDR3 is CASSYDGTGEAFF. The DNA of the CDR3 is TGCGCCAGCAGCTACGATGGGACAGGTGAAGCTTTCTTT.